Included here is one TCR beta chain sequence, with context. This entry comes from a study of T cells in tuberculosis. TCRdb keeps only in-frame clones here, not all; method: immunoSEQ multiplex PCR. In the table there are 25,000 to 35,000 clones, 92% of which are singletons. The germline gives CDR1 LNHDA, CDR2 SQIVND (reference sequence). This CDR3 spans 15 amino acids. The V gene end was trimmed by 3 bases and the J gene end by 7 bases; junction bases not matched to a gene: 7. Time point indicated: new active TB diagnosis, blood taken before or within 7 days of starting treatment. The clonotype was recovered from an adult with tuberculosis. Some clones in this sample may be carry-over from other donors' samples. This chain uses TRBV19 with TRBJ2-1; 9 bases are a match to TRBD2. Here the sequenced sample was PBMCs, taken at tuberculosis diagnosis. The chain's CDR3 is CASSIGGRAANEQFF. CDR3 DNA: TGTGCCAGTAGTATCGGCGGGAGGGCCGCAAATGAGCAGTTCTTC.